A selection of T cell receptor beta chains follows, all from one sample in a study of post-analysis software for immune sequencing data. TCRdb reprocessed the PCR reads via MiXCR and lists one record per CDR3 protein. Of approximately 690,000 distinct CDR3 sequences in the sample, around 60% were seen once. Sequenced input: blood. The receptor set was obtained from a girl aged 2 to 10 with multiple sclerosis. CDR3s include the opening cysteine and the closing phenylalanine or tryptophan. Each record gives: J gene, V gene, CDR3 protein.

j_call: TRBJ2-6; v_call: TRBV27; cdr3_aa: CASSLSLSGANVLTF
j_call: TRBJ2-1; v_call: TRBV20-1; cdr3_aa: CSAQTSQGVVSYNEQFF
j_call: TRBJ2-7; v_call: TRBV12-3/TRBV12-4; cdr3_aa: CASSLTLYEQYF
j_call: TRBJ2-3; v_call: TRBV18; cdr3_aa: CASSPAVSTDTQYF
j_call: TRBJ1-2; v_call: TRBV10-3; cdr3_aa: CAISEQRYGYTF
j_call: TRBJ1-5; v_call: TRBV2; cdr3_aa: CASSEGGGRGGQPQHF
j_call: TRBJ2-1; v_call: TRBV5-5; cdr3_aa: CASSFITSGYNEQFF
j_call: TRBJ2-7; v_call: TRBV29-1; cdr3_aa: CSVVTGPYEQYF
j_call: TRBJ2-1; v_call: TRBV20-1; cdr3_aa: CSAWTTTYNEQFF
j_call: TRBJ2-3; v_call: TRBV7-9; cdr3_aa: CASSRVYTDTQYF
j_call: TRBJ1-2; v_call: TRBV4-1; cdr3_aa: CASSQDSGQVYGYTF
j_call: TRBJ2-1; v_call: TRBV5-1; cdr3_aa: CASSLARLAGVYNEQFF
j_call: TRBJ2-5; v_call: TRBV6-6; cdr3_aa: CASSYSLAGESGETQYF
j_call: TRBJ2-1; v_call: TRBV7-2; cdr3_aa: CASSPWDRGGRQSYNEQFF
j_call: TRBJ2-1; v_call: TRBV20-1; cdr3_aa: CSARRFMGYNEQFF
j_call: TRBJ1-5; v_call: TRBV6-1; cdr3_aa: CASSEIRGLSNQPQHF
j_call: TRBJ2-1; v_call: TRBV15; cdr3_aa: CATSRDPNGNEQFF
j_call: TRBJ2-5; v_call: TRBV6-6; cdr3_aa: CASSSRLAGGFQETQYF
j_call: TRBJ2-3; v_call: TRBV10-2; cdr3_aa: CASRGITDTQYF
j_call: TRBJ1-4; v_call: TRBV11-2; cdr3_aa: CASSRGAKGAHVKLFF
j_call: TRBJ2-5; v_call: TRBV7-8; cdr3_aa: CASKSRDSLQETQYF
j_call: TRBJ2-7; v_call: TRBV11-2; cdr3_aa: CASSVRSLANEQYF
j_call: TRBJ1-1; v_call: TRBV5-1; cdr3_aa: CASQDSPNTEAFF
j_call: TRBJ1-6; v_call: TRBV6-5; cdr3_aa: CASTRSSYNSPLHF
j_call: -; v_call: TRBV6-1; cdr3_aa: CQIRDYGNEQYF
j_call: TRBJ2-7; v_call: TRBV6-6; cdr3_aa: CASRPGQGTLSYEQYF
j_call: TRBJ2-1; v_call: TRBV4-1; cdr3_aa: CASSPVPGQGKNEQFF